This is a list of T cell receptor beta chains from one sample in a study of T cells in tuberculosis. The data were produced by immunoSEQ multiplex PCR, yet TCRdb's version contains in-frame clones alone and is incomplete. The data hold approximately 31,000 clones, with less than 97% observed a single time. The source material was PBMCs. The source is a donor aged 10 to 29 with latent tuberculosis or without tuberculosis infection. CDR3s include the opening cysteine and the closing phenylalanine or tryptophan. Each record gives: clone size, V gene, D gene, J gene, CDR3 protein, CDR3 DNA. D genes are given only for firm matches. The size entry is marked missing in some rows and otherwise reads once, few, many or a size class.

clone_size: NA
v_call: TRBV4-1
d_call: TRBD1
j_call: TRBJ1-2
cdr3_aa: CASSQAGTGPRGYGYTF
cdr3_nt: TGCGCCAGCAGCCAGGCCGGGACAGGCCCGCGGGGATATGGCTACACCTTC

clone_size: NA
v_call: TRBV11-1
d_call: TRBD2
j_call: TRBJ2-7
cdr3_aa: CASSLAGTSGPSREQYF
cdr3_nt: TGTGCCAGCAGCTTGGCGGGAACTAGCGGCCCTTCGCGGGAGCAGTACTTC

clone_size: NA
v_call: TRBV7-2
d_call: NA
j_call: TRBJ1-2
cdr3_aa: CASSPRDNQYGYTF
cdr3_nt: TGTGCCAGCAGCCCCCGGGACAATCAGTATGGCTACACCTTC

clone_size: NA
v_call: TRBV5-1
d_call: NA
j_call: TRBJ1-4
cdr3_aa: CASSLTVPQNEKLFF
cdr3_nt: TGCGCCAGCAGCTTGACAGTCCCGCAAAATGAAAAACTGTTTTTT

clone_size: NA
v_call: TRBV21-1
d_call: NA
j_call: TRBJ2-2
cdr3_aa: CASSSDTGTANTGELFF
cdr3_nt: TGTGCCAGCAGCAGCGATACGGGGACAGCGAACACCGGGGAGCTGTTTTTT

clone_size: NA
v_call: TRBV19
d_call: TRBD1
j_call: TRBJ2-5
cdr3_aa: CASSAPKQGAHVETQYF
cdr3_nt: TGTGCCAGTAGTGCTCCGAAACAGGGGGCGCATGTGGAGACCCAGTACTTC

clone_size: NA
v_call: TRBV6-6
d_call: TRBD1
j_call: TRBJ2-3
cdr3_aa: CASSRQGNTDTQYF
cdr3_nt: TGTGCCAGCAGCAGACAGGGGAACACAGATACGCAGTATTTT

clone_size: NA
v_call: TRBV5-1
d_call: NA
j_call: TRBJ1-6
cdr3_aa: CASSTQAGGQTPLHF
cdr3_nt: TGCGCCAGCAGCACCCAGGCCGGGGGGCAGACACCCCTCCACTTT

clone_size: NA
v_call: TRBV12-5
d_call: NA
j_call: TRBJ2-2
cdr3_aa: CASGLVQAGELFF
cdr3_nt: TGTGCTAGTGGTTTGGTACAAGCCGGGGAGCTGTTTTTT

clone_size: NA
v_call: TRBV7-9
d_call: NA
j_call: TRBJ2-7
cdr3_aa: CASSLGGRPSYEQYF
cdr3_nt: TGTGCCAGCAGCTTGGGGGGAAGGCCCTCCTACGAGCAGTACTTC

clone_size: NA
v_call: TRBV6-5
d_call: TRBD2
j_call: TRBJ2-7
cdr3_aa: CASTSGTSGNEQYF
cdr3_nt: TGTGCCAGCACTTCCGGGACTAGCGGGAACGAGCAGTACTTC

clone_size: once
v_call: TRBV10-3
d_call: TRBD2
j_call: TRBJ2-1
cdr3_aa: CAIRGLAGEVNEQFF
cdr3_nt: TGTGCCATCAGGGGACTAGCGGGAGAGGTAAATGAGCAGTTCTTC

clone_size: NA
v_call: TRBV11-2
d_call: TRBD1
j_call: TRBJ2-5
cdr3_aa: CASSGTGVRTQYF
cdr3_nt: TGTGCCAGCAGCGGGACAGGGGTTAGGACCCAGTACTTC

clone_size: once
v_call: TRBV27
d_call: NA
j_call: TRBJ2-1
cdr3_aa: CASSLRWTTDNEQFF
cdr3_nt: TGTGCCAGCAGTTTAAGATGGACTACTGACAATGAGCAGTTCTTC

clone_size: NA
v_call: TRBV5-6
d_call: TRBD1
j_call: TRBJ1-1
cdr3_aa: CASSLGQGRAFF
cdr3_nt: TGTGCCAGCAGCTTGGGACAGGGGCGAGCTTTCTTT

clone_size: NA
v_call: TRBV28
d_call: NA
j_call: TRBJ1-2
cdr3_aa: CASSLSPGQGYGYTF
cdr3_nt: TGTGCCAGCAGTTTATCCCCAGGGCAGGGCTATGGCTACACCTTC

clone_size: NA
v_call: TRBV7-2
d_call: TRBD2
j_call: TRBJ2-4
cdr3_aa: CASSLASSGASPAKNIQYF
cdr3_nt: TGTGCCAGCAGCTTAGCCTCTAGCGGGGCCTCCCCCGCCAAAAACATTCAGTACTTC

clone_size: NA
v_call: TRBV19
d_call: NA
j_call: TRBJ1-5
cdr3_aa: CASSREGEAKPQHF
cdr3_nt: TGTGCCAGTAGTCGGGAAGGGGAGGCAAAGCCCCAGCATTTT

clone_size: NA
v_call: TRBV5-4
d_call: TRBD2
j_call: TRBJ2-5
cdr3_aa: CASSPTSGVQETQYF
cdr3_nt: TGTGCCAGCAGTCCGACTAGCGGGGTTCAAGAGACCCAGTACTTC

clone_size: NA
v_call: TRBV11-2
d_call: TRBD2
j_call: TRBJ2-7
cdr3_aa: CASSSPAGGYEQYF
cdr3_nt: TGTGCCAGCAGCTCCCCTGCGGGGGGTTACGAGCAGTACTTC

clone_size: NA
v_call: TRBV5-1
d_call: TRBD1
j_call: TRBJ2-1
cdr3_aa: CASSVQGASYNEQFF
cdr3_nt: TGCGCCAGCAGCGTTCAGGGGGCCTCCTACAATGAGCAGTTCTTC

clone_size: NA
v_call: TRBV2
d_call: TRBD2
j_call: TRBJ2-1
cdr3_aa: CASLVWTSGGGYNEQFF
cdr3_nt: TGTGCCAGCTTAGTCTGGACTAGCGGGGGGGGATACAATGAGCAGTTCTTC

clone_size: NA
v_call: TRBV25-1
d_call: TRBD2
j_call: TRBJ2-1
cdr3_aa: CASSGLGSGRDNEQFF
cdr3_nt: TGTGCCAGCAGTGGACTAGGGAGCGGGAGGGACAATGAGCAGTTCTTC

clone_size: NA
v_call: TRBV7-8
d_call: TRBD1
j_call: TRBJ2-1
cdr3_aa: CASSTRTGGSYNEQFF
cdr3_nt: TGTGCCAGCAGCACAAGGACAGGGGGCTCCTACAATGAGCAGTTCTTC

clone_size: once
v_call: TRBV15
d_call: TRBD1
j_call: TRBJ1-3
cdr3_aa: CATSEDRGLSSGNTIYF
cdr3_nt: TGTGCCACCAGCGAGGACAGGGGGCTTTCCTCTGGAAACACCATATATTTT

clone_size: once
v_call: TRBV10-2
d_call: NA
j_call: TRBJ1-1
cdr3_aa: CASSESGGAVDTEAFF
cdr3_nt: TGCGCCAGCAGTGAGTCAGGGGGGGCGGTGGACACTGAAGCTTTCTTT

clone_size: NA
v_call: TRBV6-1
d_call: NA
j_call: TRBJ2-6
cdr3_aa: CASSVMDSLTF
cdr3_nt: TGTGCCAGCAGCGTTATGGACAGCCTGACTTTC

clone_size: NA
v_call: TRBV28
d_call: NA
j_call: TRBJ1-2
cdr3_aa: CASSLQGNGYTF
cdr3_nt: TGTGCCAGCAGTTTACAGGGGAATGGCTACACCTTC

clone_size: NA
v_call: TRBV18
d_call: NA
j_call: TRBJ1-5
cdr3_aa: CASSPRRDQPQHF
cdr3_nt: TGTGCCAGCTCACCACGTCGGGATCAGCCCCAGCATTTT

clone_size: NA
v_call: TRBV5-1
d_call: NA
j_call: TRBJ2-5
cdr3_aa: CASTSDYRRGTQYF
cdr3_nt: TGCGCCAGCACTTCGGACTACCGACGGGGGACCCAGTACTTC

clone_size: once
v_call: TRBV9
d_call: NA
j_call: TRBJ1-3
cdr3_aa: CASSVGTLGSGNTIYF
cdr3_nt: TGTGCCAGCAGCGTAGGCACCCTCGGTTCTGGAAACACCATATATTTT

clone_size: NA
v_call: TRBV14
d_call: NA
j_call: TRBJ2-1
cdr3_aa: CASSSFYNEQFF
cdr3_nt: TGTGCCAGCAGCTCATTCTACAATGAGCAGTTCTTC

clone_size: NA
v_call: TRBV7-6
d_call: NA
j_call: TRBJ2-7
cdr3_aa: CASSLGPGPSYEQYF
cdr3_nt: TGTGCCAGCAGCTTAGGCCCAGGGCCCTCCTACGAGCAGTACTTC

clone_size: once
v_call: TRBV30
d_call: NA
j_call: TRBJ2-3
cdr3_aa: CAWSVGADTQYF
cdr3_nt: TGTGCCTGGAGTGTAGGGGCAGATACGCAGTATTTT

clone_size: NA
v_call: TRBV5-6
d_call: NA
j_call: TRBJ1-6
cdr3_aa: CATQSQGGYNSPLHF
cdr3_nt: TGTGCCACCCAATCCCAGGGAGGCTATAATTCACCCCTCCACTTT

clone_size: NA
v_call: TRBV6-1
d_call: TRBD1
j_call: TRBJ2-5
cdr3_aa: CASSLWTGQETQYF
cdr3_nt: TGTGCCAGCAGTTTATGGACAGGCCAAGAGACCCAGTACTTC

clone_size: NA
v_call: TRBV25-1
d_call: NA
j_call: TRBJ2-1
cdr3_aa: CASSEQYNEQFF
cdr3_nt: TGTGCCAGCAGTGAGCAGTACAATGAGCAGTTCTTC

clone_size: NA
v_call: TRBV29-1
d_call: NA
j_call: TRBJ2-7
cdr3_aa: CSVEDSAYEQYF
cdr3_nt: TGCAGCGTTGAAGATTCGGCCTACGAGCAGTACTTC

clone_size: NA
v_call: TRBV11-2
d_call: NA
j_call: TRBJ2-3
cdr3_aa: CASTERLETDTQYF
cdr3_nt: TGTGCCAGCACCGAACGGTTGGAGACAGATACGCAGTATTTT

clone_size: NA
v_call: TRBV25-1
d_call: NA
j_call: TRBJ2-1
cdr3_aa: CASSESTRPFF
cdr3_nt: TGTGCCAGCAGTGAATCGACGAGGCCGTTCTTC

clone_size: NA
v_call: TRBV6-5
d_call: TRBD1
j_call: TRBJ1-2
cdr3_aa: CASSVQGAGAGYTF
cdr3_nt: TGTGCCAGCAGTGTACAGGGGGCTGGGGCTGGCTACACCTTC

clone_size: NA
v_call: TRBV29-1
d_call: TRBD1
j_call: TRBJ2-6
cdr3_aa: CSVGKTGGLSGANVLTF
cdr3_nt: TGCAGCGTTGGAAAGACAGGGGGTTTATCTGGGGCCAACGTCCTGACTTTC

clone_size: once
v_call: TRBV7-8
d_call: NA
j_call: TRBJ1-5
cdr3_aa: CASSLSQPGGPQHF
cdr3_nt: TGTGCCAGCAGCTTATCCCAGCCCGGCGGGCCCCAGCATTTT

clone_size: NA
v_call: TRBV27
d_call: TRBD2
j_call: TRBJ2-5
cdr3_aa: CASSRTSGRLSQETQYF
cdr3_nt: TGTGCCAGCAGTCGGACTAGCGGGAGGTTGTCTCAAGAGACCCAGTACTTC

clone_size: NA
v_call: TRBV6-5
d_call: NA
j_call: TRBJ2-1
cdr3_aa: CASSLGTSNEQFF
cdr3_nt: TGTGCCAGCAGTCTCGGGACTTCAAATGAGCAGTTCTTC

clone_size: few
v_call: TRBV7-9
d_call: NA
j_call: TRBJ2-1
cdr3_aa: CASSRSGLSSYNEQFF
cdr3_nt: TGTGCCAGCAGCCGTAGCGGACTCAGCTCCTACAATGAGCAGTTCTTC

clone_size: NA
v_call: TRBV29-1
d_call: TRBD1
j_call: TRBJ1-3
cdr3_aa: CSVEDRAGNTIYF
cdr3_nt: TGCAGCGTGGAAGACAGGGCTGGAAACACCATATATTTT

clone_size: once
v_call: TRBV2
d_call: NA
j_call: TRBJ1-5
cdr3_aa: CASSGKISNQPQHF
cdr3_nt: TGTGCCAGCAGCGGTAAGATTAGCAATCAGCCCCAGCATTTT

clone_size: NA
v_call: TRBV7-2
d_call: NA
j_call: TRBJ1-6
cdr3_aa: CASSLSRGGNSPLHF
cdr3_nt: TGTGCCAGCAGCTTAAGTAGGGGCGGTAATTCACCCCTCCACTTT

clone_size: NA
v_call: TRBV2
d_call: NA
j_call: TRBJ1-1
cdr3_aa: CASRGLTGMNTEAFF
cdr3_nt: TGTGCCAGCAGAGGACTGACAGGCATGAACACTGAAGCTTTCTTT

clone_size: NA
v_call: TRBV7-9
d_call: TRBD2
j_call: TRBJ2-7
cdr3_aa: CASRGGSERDYEQYF
cdr3_nt: TGTGCCAGCCGGGGGGGCAGCGAGCGAGACTACGAGCAGTACTTC

clone_size: NA
v_call: TRBV4-1
d_call: NA
j_call: TRBJ2-1
cdr3_aa: CASSQAAAGGDNEQFF
cdr3_nt: TGCGCCAGCAGCCAAGCCGCGGCAGGAGGGGACAATGAGCAGTTCTTC

clone_size: NA
v_call: TRBV9
d_call: NA
j_call: TRBJ1-3
cdr3_aa: CASSPRTVPGNTIYF
cdr3_nt: TGTGCCAGCAGCCCACGGACAGTTCCGGGAAACACCATATATTTT

clone_size: NA
v_call: TRBV6-5
d_call: TRBD2
j_call: TRBJ2-7
cdr3_aa: CASSLGTSGSTHEQYF
cdr3_nt: TGTGCCAGCAGTTTAGGGACTAGCGGGAGTACCCACGAGCAGTACTTC

clone_size: NA
v_call: TRBV19
d_call: NA
j_call: TRBJ2-7
cdr3_aa: CASSPQGSFYEQYF
cdr3_nt: TGTGCCAGTAGTCCACAGGGTTCGTTTTACGAGCAGTACTTC

clone_size: NA
v_call: TRBV5-6
d_call: NA
j_call: TRBJ1-1
cdr3_aa: CASRIRGVRTEAFF
cdr3_nt: TGTGCCAGCAGGATCAGGGGTGTTCGGACTGAAGCTTTCTTT

clone_size: NA
v_call: TRBV19
d_call: NA
j_call: TRBJ1-1
cdr3_aa: CASSIGGDTEAFF
cdr3_nt: TGTGCCAGTAGTATCGGGGGGGACACTGAAGCTTTCTTT

clone_size: NA
v_call: TRBV5-6
d_call: NA
j_call: TRBJ1-2
cdr3_aa: CASSLGQNYGYTF
cdr3_nt: TGTGCCAGCAGCTTGGGCCAGAACTATGGCTACACCTTC